Below, 11 T cell receptor beta chains from the same sample are listed, as sequenced in a study of glioma-infiltrating T cells after dendritic cell vaccination. Sequencing was performed with immunoSEQ multiplex PCR; in TCRdb, only in-frame clones are kept and a portion is missing. The sample consists of more than 100,000 clones, 81% of them appearing once. This specimen consisted of blood, obtained before dendritic cell vaccination. The receptors originated from a human donor with glioblastoma.

To note about this clone: At the DNA level, this CDR3 is encoded by other sequences in the same sample as well. The V gene is TRBV4-1, the J gene TRBJ1-5; D gene ambiguous. The ends were cut back, 0 bases at V and 3 bases at J, with 9 bases in the middle. Germline-derived CDR1 and CDR2 are MGHRA and YSYEKL. The CDR3 has 15 amino acids. CDR3 in DNA: TGCGCCAGCAGCCAAGATGTCCAGGTCAATCAGCCCCAGCATTTT. It specifies CASSQDVQVNQPQHF.

The J gene is TRBJ2-5, the V gene TRBV2; the match to TRBD2 covers 10 bases. Germline-derived CDR1 and CDR2 are SNHLY and FYNNEI. CDR3 size: 14 residues. V trimming: 5 bases; J trimming: 1 base; junction bases outside the gene matches: 1. CDR3 amino acids: CASSLAGGQETQYF. The CDR3 DNA follows: TGTGCCAGCAGTTTAGCGGGGGGCCAAGAGACCCAGTACTTC.

The chain couples TRBV6-1 to TRBJ2-6; D ambiguous. The CDR3 totals 15 residues. The germline V gene has CDR1 MNHNS and CDR2 SASEGT. V was pared by 6 bases and J by 0 bases, with 9 bases between. CDR3 sequence reads: CASSRQFSGANVLTF. CDR3 DNA: TGTGCCAGCAGCCGACAATTCTCTGGGGCCAACGTCCTGACTTTC.

This chain joins TRBV7-9 and TRBJ1-2, with D uncertain. This CDR3 has 14 amino acids. CDR1 and CDR2 from the germline V gene are SEHNR and FQNEAQ (reference sequence). Trimming took off 8 bases at V and 0 bases at J, with 13 bases between the two ends. The CDR3 region is CASRIGGSNYGYTF. CDR3 sequence (DNA): TGTGCCAGCCGCATAGGCGGGTCTAACTATGGCTACACCTTC. The full variable domain, completed using reference TRBV7-9 and TRBJ1-2, is DTGVSQNPRHKITKRGQNVTFRCDPISEHNRLYWYRQTLGQGPEFLTYFQNEAQLEKSRLLSDRFSAERPKGSFSTLEIQRTEQGDSAMYLCASRIGGSNYGYTFGSGTRLTVV.

The chain uses TRBV10-1 and TRBJ2-3; 10 nucleotides line up with TRBD2. V lost 8 bases, J lost 5 bases, and 4 bases stayed unmatched. Germline assignment: CDR1 WNHNN and CDR2 SYGVQD (reference sequence). The CDR3 covers 13 residues. Written as DNA, the CDR3 is TGCGCCAGCGGGTCTAGCGGGGGAGATACGCAGTATTTT. Amino acids: CASGSSGGDTQYF.

Only one count was recorded for this clone. The chain uses TRBV6-5 and TRBJ1-2; TRBD1 agrees at 9 bases. V lost 4 bases and J lost 5; bases outside the gene matches: 8. CDR1 and CDR2 from the germline V gene are MNHEY and SVGAGI. CDR3 size: 15 residues. The CDR3 DNA follows: TGTGCCAGCAGTTCGACAGGGGGAAGATTATATGGCTACACCTTC. Its protein product is CASSSTGGRLYGYTF.

This chain links TRBV30 with TRBJ2-7, with TRBD1 identical over 10 bases. The CDR3 runs 16 residues. CDR1 is GTSNPN, CDR2 SVGIG, per germline (reference sequence). Trimming at V came to 2 bases and at J to 2 bases, leaving 9 bases not matched to a gene. The CDR3 nucleotides are TGTGCCTGGAGTCCGCCCGGGACAGGGGATCCCTACGAGCAGTACTTC. Translated: CAWSPPGTGDPYEQYF.

V and J are TRBV11-3 and TRBJ1-1; no definite D call. This CDR3 is 16 amino acids long. V lost 0 bases to trimming and J lost 5 bases, with 16 bases between them. In germline, CDR1 is SGHNT, CDR2 YENEEA. DNA of the CDR3: TGTGCCAGCAGCTTAGATCAGAAACCGGGAGGGACTGAAGCTTTCTTT. It specifies CASSLDQKPGGTEAFF.

The CDR3 sequence is CASSVNTDTQYF. The CDR3, as DNA: TGTGCCAGCAGCGTCAACACAGATACGCAGTATTTT. V and J are TRBV7-8 and TRBJ2-3; the D is unclear. The V gene's germline CDR1 is SGHVS and CDR2 FQNEAQ. V gave up 5 bases and J gave up 2 bases, with 5 bases separating them. The CDR3 contains 12 residues.

This clone turned up a few times. The chain links TRBV5-6 to TRBJ2-5, with D possibly matching TRBD2 (7 bases). The V and J ends lost 4 bases and 4 bases respectively, with 23 bases between them. The CDR3 consists of 17 residues. Germline-derived CDR1 and CDR2 are SGHDT and YYEEEE. CDR3 bases: TGTGCCAGCAGCCTCCTGACTATCGTGGGGGGGCCAGAGACCCAGTACTTC. Translation gives CASSLLTIVGGPETQYF.

The chain has TRBV29-1 and TRBJ2-1, with 8 bases fitting TRBD2. The CDR3 has 14 amino acids. The J segment lost 10 bases and the V segment lost 5 bases, leaving 13 bases of the junction unmatched. Germline values: CDR1 SQVTM, CDR2 ANQGSEA. The DNA for the CDR3 is TGCAGCGTTTCCAGGGCCCAGCGGGGGCGCGAGCAGTTCTTC. Translation gives CSVSRAQRGREQFF.